These T cell receptor beta chains were read from a single sample in a study of cytomegalovirus exposure and HLA in healthy donors. Libraries were prepared by immunoSEQ multiplex PCR; TCRdb keeps only in-frame clonotypes and omits some of them. This sample carries under 200,000 clones, with approximately 0.82% going to the ten biggest clones. What was sequenced was PBMCs. Source of these receptors: a young woman in good health and CMV-seropositive. CDR3s include the opening cysteine and the closing phenylalanine or tryptophan. The D gene is left open where the match is weak.

>TRBV5-8|TRBJ1-3|NA
CASRNRESGNTIYF
TGTGCCAGCAGGAACAGGGAATCTGGAAACACCATATATTTT
>TRBV5-1|TRBJ2-7|TRBD1
CASSSDRVYEQYF
TGCGCCAGCAGTTCAGACAGGGTTTACGAGCAGTACTTC
>TRBV5-4|TRBJ2-3|TRBD1
CASSLTGALGDTQYF
TGTGCCAGCAGCTTGACAGGGGCGTTGGGAGATACGCAGTATTTT
>TRBV7-3|TRBJ2-5|NA
CASSFAETQYF
TGTGCCAGCAGCTTTGCGGAGACCCAGTACTTC
>TRBV4-3|TRBJ2-1|TRBD1
CASSQDWGTGYNEQFF
TGCGCCAGCAGCCAAGATTGGGGGACAGGCTACAATGAGCAGTTCTTC
>TRBV29-1|TRBJ1-1|NA
CSVEDSLNTEAFF
TGCAGCGTTGAGGACAGCCTGAATACTGAAGCTTTCTTT
>TRBV28|TRBJ1-1|NA
CASSLLGATEAFF
TGTGCCAGCAGTTTATTGGGGGCCACTGAAGCTTTCTTT
>TRBV28|TRBJ2-7|TRBD1
CARTGGSKYEQYF
TGTGCCAGGACAGGGGGAAGTAAGTACGAGCAGTACTTC
>TRBV2|TRBJ1-6|TRBD1
CASSPGTGYAPLHF
TGTGCCAGCAGTCCCGGGACAGGGTATGCACCCCTCCACTTT
>TRBV5-1|TRBJ2-3|NA
CASSWGSGGDTDTQYF
TGCGCCAGCAGCTGGGGAAGCGGAGGTGACACAGATACGCAGTATTTT
>TRBV5-1|TRBJ2-1|TRBD2
CASSLGLAGVSYNEQFF
TGCGCCAGCAGCCTCGGACTAGCGGGAGTCTCCTACAATGAGCAGTTCTTC
>TRBV7-6|TRBJ2-3|NA
CASSLDVGAGDTQYF
TGTGCCAGCAGCTTAGACGTGGGAGCCGGAGATACGCAGTATTTT
>TRBV21-1|TRBJ2-7|NA
CASSGLSEQYF
TGTGCCAGCAGCGGACTAAGCGAGCAGTACTTC
>TRBV7-2|TRBJ2-1|TRBD2
CASSLVPGAGGPENEQFF
TGTGCCAGCAGCTTAGTGCCCGGCGCGGGGGGGCCTGAAAATGAGCAGTTCTTC
>TRBV6-1|TRBJ2-3|TRBD2
CASSESERGGTDTQYF
TGTGCCAGCAGTGAAAGTGAGCGGGGGGGCACAGATACGCAGTATTTT
>TRBV30|TRBJ1-3|NA
CAWRPLGGGSSGNTIYF
TGTGCCTGGAGGCCCCTTGGGGGGGGAAGCTCTGGAAACACCATATATTTT
>TRBV18|TRBJ1-5|TRBD1
CASSLWDSSNQPQHF
TGTGCCAGCTCACTTTGGGACAGTAGCAATCAGCCCCAGCATTTT
>TRBV7-8|TRBJ1-4|TRBD1
CASSEQGPIVATNEKLFF
TGTGCCAGCAGCGAACAGGGGCCCATTGTCGCAACTAATGAAAAACTGTTTTTT
>TRBV5-1|TRBJ1-4|NA
CASSLGRGTGEKLFF
TGCGCCAGCAGCTTGGGTAGGGGGACGGGTGAAAAACTGTTTTTT
>TRBV7-2|TRBJ2-7|TRBD2
CASSLGRGGLSYEQYF
TGTGCCAGCAGCTTAGGGCGGGGGGGGTTAAGCTACGAGCAGTACTTC
>TRBV4-3|TRBJ1-2|NA
CASSQDLSRGYTF
TGCGCCAGCAGCCAAGATCTTTCGAGAGGCTACACCTTC
>TRBV6-5|TRBJ2-7|TRBD1
CASRDTGGAGEQYF
TGTGCCAGCAGAGACACAGGGGGCGCGGGGGAGCAGTACTTC
>TRBV10-2|TRBJ1-1|NA
CASSDGGRGAFF
TGCGCCAGCAGTGACGGGGGGAGGGGGGCTTTCTTT
>TRBV27|TRBJ1-2|TRBD1
CASSFRDRGRDYGYTF
TGTGCCAGCAGTTTCCGGGACAGGGGGCGCGACTATGGCTACACCTTC
>TRBV9|TRBJ1-6|NA
CASSVEGLNSPLHF
TGTGCCAGCAGCGTAGAGGGACTGAATTCACCCCTCCACTTT
>TRBV29-1|TRBJ1-1|TRBD1
CSSDRGLNTEAFF
TGCAGCTCCGACAGGGGGTTGAACACTGAAGCTTTCTTT
>TRBV9|TRBJ2-3|NA
CASSVGVQGSDTQYF
TGTGCCAGCAGCGTAGGGGTCCAGGGTAGCGATACGCAGTATTTT
>TRBV25-1|TRBJ2-4|TRBD1
CASSVGTGRHIQYF
TGTGCCAGCAGTGTCGGGACAGGGAGGCACATTCAGTACTTC
>TRBV27|TRBJ1-5|NA
CASSTGTNQPQHF
TGTGCCAGCAGTACAGGGACCAATCAGCCCCAGCATTTT
>TRBV6-5|TRBJ2-1|TRBD2
CASRTSGGGYNEQFF
TGTGCCAGCAGAACTAGCGGGGGGGGATACAATGAGCAGTTCTTC
>TRBV2|TRBJ2-1|TRBD2
CASRLAAYNEQFF
TGTGCCAGCAGACTAGCGGCCTACAATGAGCAGTTCTTC
>TRBV18|TRBJ1-5|TRBD1
CASSPQDRASPQHF
TGTGCCAGCTCACCACAGGACAGGGCCTCGCCCCAGCATTTT
>TRBV7-9|TRBJ2-3|NA
CASSYTDTQYF
TGTGCCAGCAGTTACACAGATACGCAGTATTTT
>TRBV5-4|TRBJ2-7|TRBD2
CASRHGGEGVEQYF
TGTGCCAGCCGCCACGGGGGGGAAGGGGTCGAGCAGTACTTC
>TRBV27|TRBJ2-1|TRBD1
CASRTRDRPYNEQFF
TGTGCCAGCAGGACACGGGACAGGCCTTACAATGAGCAGTTCTTC
>TRBV18|TRBJ1-1|NA
CASSPLKLQGNTEAFF
TGTGCCAGCTCACCGTTGAAACTTCAGGGGAACACTGAAGCTTTCTTT
>TRBV18|TRBJ2-5|TRBD2
CASSPRTSGGNQETQYF
TGTGCCAGCTCACCCCGGACTAGCGGGGGCAACCAAGAGACCCAGTACTTC
>TRBV6-1|TRBJ2-1|TRBD2
CASSGMLAGAYNEQFF
TGTGCCAGCAGTGGCATGCTAGCGGGGGCTTACAATGAGCAGTTCTTC
>TRBV29-1|TRBJ2-5|NA
CSVEGETQYF
TGCAGCGTGGAGGGGGAGACCCAGTACTTC
>TRBV6-6|TRBJ1-1|TRBD1
CASRTGTGDPEAFF
TGTGCCAGCAGAACCGGGACAGGGGACCCTGAAGCTTTCTTT
>TRBV15|TRBJ1-3|NA
CATSRDSGTGNTIYF
TGTGCCACCAGCAGAGATTCAGGGACTGGAAACACCATATATTTT
>TRBV30|TRBJ2-2|TRBD2
CAWSPAGGGLFF
TGTGCCTGGAGTCCCGCGGGAGGTGGGCTGTTTTTT
>TRBV23-1|TRBJ2-5|TRBD2
CASSQRTSGKETQYF
TGCGCCAGCAGTCAACGGACTAGCGGGAAAGAGACCCAGTACTTC
>TRBV7-2|TRBJ2-7|TRBD2
CASSSPGLAGNYEQYF
TGTGCCAGCAGCTCCCCTGGGCTAGCGGGAAACTACGAGCAGTACTTC
>TRBV7-9|TRBJ2-7|TRBD2
CASRGTSGIYEQYF
TGTGCCAGCAGAGGGACTAGCGGGATCTACGAGCAGTACTTC
>TRBV15|TRBJ2-7|NA
CATSRDRGTYEQYF
TGTGCCACCAGCAGAGATCGGGGGACCTACGAGCAGTACTTC
>TRBV15|TRBJ2-4|NA
CATSRAFSSGAKNIQYF
TGTGCCACCAGCAGGGCCTTCTCCTCGGGGGCCAAAAACATTCAGTACTTC
>TRBV25-1|TRBJ2-1|TRBD1
CASSEYRGTGINEQFF
TGTGCCAGCAGTGAATATCGTGGGACAGGGATTAATGAGCAGTTCTTC
>TRBV6-1|TRBJ1-2|TRBD1
CASSERRGQGLSGYTF
TGTGCCAGCAGTGAACGGCGGGGACAGGGTCTGAGTGGCTACACCTTC
>TRBV30|TRBJ2-7|TRBD2
CAWSIAGAYEQYF
TGTGCCTGGAGTATAGCGGGGGCCTACGAGCAGTACTTC
>TRBV15|TRBJ2-1|NA
CATSREGRVNNEQFF
TGTGCCACCAGCAGAGAGGGCAGGGTAAACAATGAGCAGTTCTTC
>TRBV10-3|TRBJ1-1|NA
CAITKDRNTEAFF
TGTGCCATCACCAAGGACAGAAACACTGAAGCTTTCTTT
>TRBV5-1|TRBJ2-7|NA
CASKDSAYEQYF
TGCGCCAGCAAGGACTCCGCGTACGAGCAGTACTTC
>TRBV2|TRBJ1-5|NA
CASQGGDQPQHF
TGTGCCAGCCAAGGGGGGGATCAGCCCCAGCATTTT
>TRBV12-5|TRBJ2-7|TRBD1
CASGLDRGFISYEQYF
TGTGCTAGTGGTTTGGACAGGGGCTTCATTTCCTACGAGCAGTACTTC